This TCR beta chain was documented in a study of blood T cells in healthy people across ages. Total RNA was extracted at no less than 5.5 micrograms per sample. Primed by a sample-barcoded 5' primer and a J-beta primer mix, a second PCR proceeded for about 6 to 11 cycles. Each cDNA molecule was tagged by a template-switch adaptor that had 12 random nucleotides. One entry per CDR3 protein, called by TCRdb with MiXCR from the 5' RACE reads. The sample consists of 540,000 or so distinct CDR3 sequences, 27% of them appearing once. CDR3 length equals 13 residues. Germline V gene lookup returns CDR1 SGDLS and CDR2 YYNGEE. Trimming took off 0 bases at V and 3 bases at J, with 6 bases between the two ends. Only a few counts were recorded for this clonotype.

This chain uses TRBV9 with TRBJ1-2; D unresolved. The sequenced sample consisted of blood. The sequence came from a woman between 70 and 85 years old in good health. CDR3 loop: CASSVETDYGYTF. Here the CDR3 DNA reads TGTGCCAGCAGCGTAGAAACGGACTATGGCTACACCTTC.